This TCR beta chain was profiled in a study of patients and donors after allogeneic stem cell transplantation. MiXCR, applied by TCRdb to the RT-PCR reads, yields one record per CDR3 protein. The sample lists hundreds of thousands of distinct CDR3 sequences, approximately 16% occurring once. This clonotype has only a few counts. Material: blood, either unsorted or a sorted T cell fraction (not recorded which). This TCR derives from a human donor who was either an allogeneic HSCT recipient or a stem cell or donor lymphocyte infusion donor (not recorded which). It is not recorded whose cells these are; they may come from a transplant donor.

CDR3 sequence (DNA): TGCGCCAGCAGCCAAGCGGCAGGGGAAGATAGTAACTATGGCTACACCTTC. This sequence encodes CASSQAAGEDSNYGYTF. The chain links TRBV4-3 to TRBJ1-2; tentatively, D is TRBD1 (6 bases). This CDR3 is built from 17 residues. The germline gives CDR1 LGHNA, CDR2 YSLEER. V was shortened by 1 base and J by 1 base, with 16 bases between the two germline ends.